The rows below give T cell receptor beta chains drawn from one sample of a study of T cells in Graves' hyperthyroidism and ophthalmopathy. Each CDR3 protein gets one entry after TCRdb re-called the multiplex PCR reads with MiXCR. Among about 200,000 distinct CDR3 sequences listed, about a sixth were seen once. The sample consisted of blood. The receptors derive from a woman in her forties or fifties with Graves' hyperthyroidism. The CDR3 runs from the conserved cysteine through the conserved F or W. D genes are given only for firm matches. For some rows the clone size is stated as once, few or many, or as a class when expanded; others skip it.

abundance,d_gene,j_gene,v_gene,CDR3aa,CDR3nt
-,TRBD1,TRBJ2-7,TRBV20-1,CRAGTGGYEQYF,TGCAGAGCCGGGACAGGGGGATACGAGCAGTACTTC
many,TRBD2,TRBJ2-2,TRBV6-1,CASSEVFSGSIGELFF,TGTGCCAGCAGTGAAGTCTTTAGCGGGAGTATCGGGGAGCTGTTTTTT
few,-,TRBJ2-2,TRBV24-1,CATSDSQKVPRAGELFF,TGTGCCACCAGTGACTCTCAAAAGGTGCCGAGGGCCGGGGAGCTGTTTTTT
many,TRBD2,TRBJ2-3,TRBV6-1,CASSKPSGRVGTQYF,TGTGCCAGCAGCAAACCTAGCGGGAGGGTTGGTACGCAGTATTTT
-,-,TRBJ1-5,TRBV18,CASSPLGTSDQPQHF,TGTGCCAGCTCACCTCTCGGGACTTCAGATCAGCCCCAGCATTTT
many,TRBD2,TRBJ2-1,TRBV18,CASSPEGLGEFF,TGTGCCAGCTCACCAGAGGGACTAGGGGAGTTCTTC
-,-,TRBJ2-1,TRBV30,CAWSVRQSTWNEQFF,TGTGCCTGGAGTGTACGTCAGAGTACATGGAATGAGCAGTTCTTC
-,-,TRBJ1-2,TRBV5-6,CASSTGYGYTF,TGTGCCAGCAGCACAGGGTATGGCTACACCTTC
-,-,TRBJ2-6,TRBV7-2,CASSFRRSALSGANVLTF,TGTGCCAGCAGCTTTAGGCGGAGTGCCTTGTCTGGGGCCAACGTCCTGACTTTC
-,-,TRBJ2-1,TRBV7-2,CASSLDREYYNEQFF,TGTGCCAGCAGCTTAGATCGGGAGTACTACAATGAGCAGTTCTTC
many,-,TRBJ2-1,TRBV11-2,CASSLLGLGDEQFF,TGTGCCAGCAGCCTCCTGGGGCTGGGGGATGAGCAGTTCTTC
-,-,TRBJ2-1,TRBV12-3/TRBV12-4,CASSELGAGGRGEQFF,TGTGCCAGCAGTGAGCTTGGGGCAGGTGGAAGGGGTGAGCAGTTCTTC
many,-,TRBJ1-5,TRBV27,CASSREGYSNQPQHF,TGTGCCAGCAGTCGCGAGGGGTATAGCAATCAGCCCCAGCATTTT
many,-,TRBJ2-5,TRBV7-9,CASGNNRRGETQYF,TGTGCCAGCGGAAACAATCGGAGGGGAGAGACCCAGTACTTC
many,TRBD2,TRBJ2-1,TRBV7-9,CASGWTSDGEQFF,TGTGCCAGCGGGTGGACTAGCGATGGCGAGCAGTTCTTC
few,-,TRBJ1-1,TRBV5-4,CASSFLPQSKEAFF,TGTGCCAGCAGCTTCCTCCCCCAATCGAAAGAAGCTTTCTTT
-,-,TRBJ2-5,TRBV5-1,CASKPWGAPQETQYF,TGCGCCAGCAAGCCCTGGGGAGCGCCCCAAGAGACCCAGTACTTC
many,TRBD2,TRBJ2-1,TRBV28,CASSPLAGGRNEQFF,TGTGCCAGCTCTCCCCTAGCGGGAGGGAGGAATGAGCAGTTCTTC
-,TRBD1,TRBJ2-7,TRBV19,CASIPHLDRRKGYEQYF,TGTGCCAGTATCCCTCACCTGGACAGGCGTAAGGGCTACGAGCAGTACTTC
many,TRBD2,TRBJ2-1,TRBV10-2,CASSEFGRGSNEQFF,TGCGCCAGCAGTGAATTCGGGAGGGGATCCAATGAGCAGTTCTTC